This T cell receptor beta chain was captured in a study of T cells in localized non-small cell lung cancer (dated by TCRdb to the early 2020s). In terms of the full investigation: Comparing tumors with uninvolved tumor-adjacent lungs, the study looked at the T cell repertoires of 200 to 250 patients with early-stage NSCLC. A mean age of around 66 years was recorded for the NSCLC patients, of whom 120 to 150 were male and about a hundred were female. The cohort consisted of about 240 treatment-naive NSCLC patients whose localized lung tumors had been resected. Here is what the overall study found, with its caveats: Uninvolved tumor-adjacent lung showed the highest T cell clonality, higher than tumor, which suggests more focused antigenic responses in the uninvolved tumor-adjacent lung. A median of approximately 55 of the top 100 tumor clones were detected in paired uninvolved adjacent lung, and some 28 of these tumor clones were also found among the top 100 clones of the paired uninvolved adjacent lung. Longer overall survival was associated with higher blood T cell density, whereas shorter survival was associated with higher adjacent-lung clonality. Because multi-region tumor sequencing was not done, intratumor heterogeneity could not be ruled out. Because the study design was exploratory, TCR variables were selected using unadjusted p-values without false-discovery rate correction.

The immunoSEQ Assay was used to sequence TCR beta CDR3 regions from DNA. The source study handled its data this way. To compute T cell density, TCR beta template counts were normalized to usable DNA, which was estimated by amplifying housekeeping genes. Richness was estimated using the preseqR package, with extrapolation to 400,000 templates for PBMC samples and to 120,000 templates for tissue samples. Clonality was calculated as one minus Pielou's evenness. To identify tissue-enriched TCRs, differential abundance testing was run on productive amino-acid clonotypes with a minimum total count of 5 and an alpha of 0.1. The Jaccard Index and the Morisita Overlap Index were used to measure how much the repertoires overlapped between compartments. TCR beta CDR3s were clustered by GLIPH together with public tetramer-defined viral CDR3s, and at least three viral sequences plus V-gene enrichment were required for viral motifs. TCRdb stores this immuneACCESS table with in-frame sequences only. Part of the clones is absent; in the studies checked, under half of the shortfall reflects unresolved V genes, and no reason is known for the rest. From that table come the V and J calls and clone size; the DNA was used to work out D and trimming. This sample lists 20,000 to 30,000 clones; roughly nine tenths were detected once. The top ten clonotypes cover about 1% of the sample.

At diagnosis, tumor, uninvolved tumor-adjacent lung and peripheral blood were collected and then preserved as a mix of FFPE and fresh-frozen material. For TCR repertoire profiling, blood samples were analyzed in the form of peripheral blood mononuclear cells. The junction shows trimming of 2 bases on V and 2 bases on J, and the gene matches do not reach 2 bases of it. Its CDR3 holds 15 amino acids, cysteine through phenylalanine. This entry keeps only the CDR3 DNA: 45 bases, framed from base 1. The CDR1 and CDR2 encoded by the germline V gene (reference sequence) are LNHDA and SQIVND. In the case of this clone: No cognate antigen has been identified for it. One base away there is no much larger clone; base qualities are not given.

The sequencing used peripheral blood, collected before any cancer treatment. The V and J segments used are TRBV19 and TRBJ2-3, with TRBD1 matching 9 junction bases. The TCR was taken from a woman between 40 and 69 years old with stage I lung adenocarcinoma. The CDR3 region: CASSIYRGLTDTQYF. At the DNA level, the sequence is TGTGCCAGTAGTATATACAGGGGGCTCACAGATACGCAGTATTTT.